Sequencing of this T cell receptor (beta chain) was carried out in a study of PD-1 blockade in classical Hodgkin lymphoma. The study, taken as a whole, reports: In newly diagnosed patients, baseline TCR diversity was reportedly below that of healthy donors.

Each and every patient relapsed after autologous stem cell transplantation, and patients got differing brentuximab vedotin exposure. This table comes from immunoSEQ multiplex PCR, and its TCRdb copy is limited to in-frame clones, with some not included. Of some 38,000 clones in the sample, 76% were seen once. This clone was counted only a few times. What it binds is unknown. This CDR3 comprises 14 residues. V lost 4 bases, J lost 6 bases, and 13 bases lay in between. Germline CDR1 reads SEHNR; CDR2 reads FQNEAQ (reference sequence). This sequence was found in a human donor with classical Hodgkin lymphoma. Sequencing was performed on peripheral blood mononuclear cells (PBMCs), taken at baseline. V usage is TRBV7-9 and J usage is TRBJ1-5; possible D gene TRBD1, 6 bases. The CDR3: CASSWGAATQPQHF. The CDR3 bases are TGTGCCAGCAGCTGGGGGGCCGCAACTCAGCCCCAGCATTTT.